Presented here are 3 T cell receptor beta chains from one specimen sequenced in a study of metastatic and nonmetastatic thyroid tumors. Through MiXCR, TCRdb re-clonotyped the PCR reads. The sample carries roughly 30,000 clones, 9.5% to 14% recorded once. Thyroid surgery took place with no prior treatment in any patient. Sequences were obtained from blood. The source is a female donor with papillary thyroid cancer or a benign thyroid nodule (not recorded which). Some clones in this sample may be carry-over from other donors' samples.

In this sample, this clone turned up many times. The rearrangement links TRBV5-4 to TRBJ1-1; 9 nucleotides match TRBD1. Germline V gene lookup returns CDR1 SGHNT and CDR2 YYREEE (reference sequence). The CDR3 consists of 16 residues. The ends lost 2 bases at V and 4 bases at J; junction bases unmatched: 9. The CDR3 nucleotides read TGTGCCAGCAGCTTCTTAGCGGGACAGGGTTCCACTGAAGCTTTCTTT. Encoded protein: CASSFLAGQGSTEAFF.

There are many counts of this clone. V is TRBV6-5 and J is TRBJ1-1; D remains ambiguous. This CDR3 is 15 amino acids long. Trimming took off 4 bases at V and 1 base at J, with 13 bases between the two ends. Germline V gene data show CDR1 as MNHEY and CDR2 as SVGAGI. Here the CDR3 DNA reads TGTGCCAGCAGTTCCTCCCCGTCAGGGAACACTGAAGCTTTCTTT. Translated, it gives CASSSSPSGNTEAFF.

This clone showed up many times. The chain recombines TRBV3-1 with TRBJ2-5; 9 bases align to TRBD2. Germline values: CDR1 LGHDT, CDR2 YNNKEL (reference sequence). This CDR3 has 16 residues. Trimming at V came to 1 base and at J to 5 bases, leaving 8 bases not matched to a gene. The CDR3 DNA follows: TGTGCCAGCAGCCAAGGGGGGCTAGCGGGACGGGAGACCCAGTACTTC. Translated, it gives CASSQGGLAGRETQYF.